This TCR beta chain was retrieved from a study of cytomegalovirus exposure and HLA in healthy donors. Whole-study results and caveats: Cytomegalovirus association was listed for about 160 TCR beta chains. Most TCR sequences were uncommon, yet certain public TCRs appeared in many donors. Accounts indicate the classifier identified cytomegalovirus status with strong specificity and sensitivity.

V lost 4 bases, J lost 4 bases, and 9 bases stayed unmatched. Germline V gives CDR1 MDHEN, CDR2 SYDVKM. This CDR3 has 15 amino acids. Concerning this clone: Its cognate antigen is unknown.

Assay: immunoSEQ multiplex PCR; the TCRdb copy retains only in-frame clones and omits some. The table lists some 200,000 clones, around nine tenths of them singletons. Sample: PBMCs. This sequence joins TRBV28 and TRBJ1-1, with TRBD1 identical over 7 bases. The clonotype originates from a woman younger than 35 in good health and CMV-seronegative. DNA of the CDR3: TGTGCCAGCAGTTCCCATCGGGACAGTTCCACTGAAGCTTTCTTT. Amino acids: CASSSHRDSSTEAFF.